A selection of T cell receptor beta chains follows, all from one sample in a study of lymphopenia after photon versus proton radiotherapy. Profiling relied on immunoSEQ multiplex PCR, and the TCRdb table lists in-frame clones only, not all of them. The sample has approximately 160,000 clones, about 85% seen once. Sequenced material: peripheral blood, taken from a patient treated with photon-based radiotherapy. The receptors were sampled from a man aged 50 or older with gastric cancer. CDR3s include the opening cysteine and the closing phenylalanine or tryptophan. The D gene is left open where the match is weak.

TRBV15,.,TRBJ1-5,CATSRTGVGPQHF
TRBV7-2,.,TRBJ2-7,CASSLREEGYEQYF
TRBV4-3,TRBD2,TRBJ2-1,CASEKGDLAGGNNEQFF
TRBV4-1,TRBD2,TRBJ2-5,CASSLSGVAGGTETQYF
TRBV5-4,.,TRBJ2-1,CASSLLDEQFF
TRBV7-9,.,TRBJ1-3,CASSRRSDPSSGNTIYF
TRBV5-3,.,TRBJ2-1,CARSPNLREDNEQFF
TRBV5-1,.,TRBJ2-5,CASSLKTGQTETQYF
TRBV6-6,TRBD1,TRBJ1-2,CASSYSQGAGNYGYTF
TRBV29-1,.,TRBJ2-4,CSVGAGNIQYF
TRBV15,TRBD2,TRBJ2-1,CATSRRLAGGDEQFF
TRBV6-6,.,TRBJ2-3,CASNDRDFGDTQYF
TRBV18,.,TRBJ1-1,CASSPPVRDSEAFF
TRBV11-3,.,TRBJ2-5,CASSLGAEETQYF
TRBV5-1,.,TRBJ1-4,CASSPTATNEKLFF
TRBV6-6,.,TRBJ1-3,CASKGGDSGNTIYF
TRBV6-1,.,TRBJ1-2,CASSGFRRVNYGYTF
TRBV30,.,TRBJ1-2,CAWRPGPVGYTF
TRBV20-1,.,TRBJ1-2,CTLGETYGYTF
TRBV4-2,TRBD1,TRBJ2-7,CASSQDWDSYEQYF
TRBV13,.,TRBJ2-1,CASSSTVGEQFF
TRBV13,.,TRBJ1-2,CASTRGQGVNYGYTF
TRBV5-5,TRBD1,TRBJ1-3,CASSPAGGRSANTIYF
TRBV4-2,.,TRBJ2-4,CASSQDQAGGAKNIQYF
TRBV11-2,.,TRBJ1-5,CASSFGGANQPQHF
TRBV5-1,.,TRBJ2-7,CASSSQDGYEQYF
TRBV18,.,TRBJ2-2,CASSPVGLQGNTGELFF
TRBV7-9,.,TRBJ1-2,CASSRDGLYGYTF
TRBV5-1,.,TRBJ2-2,CASSLDARGAGELFF
TRBV11-2,.,TRBJ2-7,CASRARRSSYEQYF
TRBV25-1,.,TRBJ1-1,CASSESVGGGNTEAFF
TRBV30,.,TRBJ1-5,CAWRKDSNQPQHF
TRBV2,TRBD1,TRBJ1-2,CASRGGTGTDYGYTF
TRBV9,TRBD1,TRBJ2-7,CASSTKTGGYEQYF
TRBV7-7,.,TRBJ2-3,CASSLAGTSTDTQYF
TRBV5-4,.,TRBJ2-3,CASSFRGGGADTQYF
TRBV14,.,TRBJ2-3,CASSRLGRTDTQYF
TRBV6-1,.,TRBJ1-4,CASSESGGGGEKLFF
TRBV19,.,TRBJ1-1,CASSTTMNTEAFF
TRBV9,.,TRBJ2-1,CASSATGSSYNEQFF
TRBV6-5,.,TRBJ2-7,CASSFTYEQYF
TRBV2,.,TRBJ2-4,CASTQGPKNIQYF
TRBV19,.,TRBJ1-1,CASSIAGAVNTEAFF
TRBV19,TRBD2,TRBJ2-7,CASNAGLAGGEQYF
TRBV7-9,TRBD1,TRBJ1-4,CASSSSGTGREKLFF
TRBV19,.,TRBJ2-7,CASSIGRAVGPSYEQYF
TRBV14,.,TRBJ1-3,CASSPTGGRGGNTIYF
TRBV18,.,TRBJ2-5,CASSPSGETQYF
TRBV19,.,TRBJ1-4,CASSFRTKGVINEKLFF
TRBV19,TRBD1,TRBJ1-5,CASSTLATGGANSNQPQHF
TRBV11-2,.,TRBJ1-3,CASSLDYLAGRNSGNTIYF
TRBV18,.,TRBJ1-1,CASSLNEGGAEAFF
TRBV25-1,TRBD2,TRBJ2-3,CASSTWTSGSGDTQYF